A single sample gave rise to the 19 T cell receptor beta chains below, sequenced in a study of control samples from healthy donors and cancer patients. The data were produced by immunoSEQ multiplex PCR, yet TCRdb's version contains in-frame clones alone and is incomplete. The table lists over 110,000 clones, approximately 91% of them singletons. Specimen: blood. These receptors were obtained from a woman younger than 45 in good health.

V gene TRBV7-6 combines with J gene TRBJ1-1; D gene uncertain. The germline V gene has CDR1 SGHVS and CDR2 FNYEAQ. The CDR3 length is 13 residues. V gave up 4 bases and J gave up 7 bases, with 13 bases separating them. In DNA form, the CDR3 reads TGTGCCAGCAGCTCCTCGGCGGGTTATGAAGCTTTCTTT. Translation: CASSSSAGYEAFF.

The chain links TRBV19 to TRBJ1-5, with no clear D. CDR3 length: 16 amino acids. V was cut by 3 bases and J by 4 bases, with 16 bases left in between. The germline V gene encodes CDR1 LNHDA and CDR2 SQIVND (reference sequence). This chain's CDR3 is CASSIKRRSGNQPQHF. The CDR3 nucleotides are TGTGCCAGTAGTATCAAAAGAAGGAGTGGTAATCAGCCCCAGCATTTT.

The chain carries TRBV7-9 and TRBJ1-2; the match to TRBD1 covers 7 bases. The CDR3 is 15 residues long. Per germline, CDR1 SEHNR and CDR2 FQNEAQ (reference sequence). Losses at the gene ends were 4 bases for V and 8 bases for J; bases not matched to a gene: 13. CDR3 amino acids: CASSSTTTGFLGYTF. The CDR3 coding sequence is TGTGCCAGCAGCTCCACTACGACAGGGTTCTTAGGCTACACCTTC.

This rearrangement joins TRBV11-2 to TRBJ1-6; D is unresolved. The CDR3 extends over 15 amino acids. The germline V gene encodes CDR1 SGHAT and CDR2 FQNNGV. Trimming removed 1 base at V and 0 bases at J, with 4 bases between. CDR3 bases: TGTGCCAGCAGCTTAGCCAGCTCCTATAATTCACCCCTCCACTTT. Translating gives CASSLASSYNSPLHF.

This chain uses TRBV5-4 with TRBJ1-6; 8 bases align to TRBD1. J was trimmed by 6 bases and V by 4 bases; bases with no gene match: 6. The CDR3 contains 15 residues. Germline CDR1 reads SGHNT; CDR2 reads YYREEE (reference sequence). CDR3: CASSGRTGSNSPLHF. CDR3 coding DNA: TGTGCCAGCAGCGGCCGGACAGGGTCTAATTCACCCCTCCACTTT.

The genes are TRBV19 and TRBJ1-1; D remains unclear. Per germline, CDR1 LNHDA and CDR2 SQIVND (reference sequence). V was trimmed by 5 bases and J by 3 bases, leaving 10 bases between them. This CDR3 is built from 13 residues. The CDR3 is CASSPWTDTEAFF. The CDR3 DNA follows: TGTGCCAGTAGTCCATGGACGGACACTGAAGCTTTCTTT.

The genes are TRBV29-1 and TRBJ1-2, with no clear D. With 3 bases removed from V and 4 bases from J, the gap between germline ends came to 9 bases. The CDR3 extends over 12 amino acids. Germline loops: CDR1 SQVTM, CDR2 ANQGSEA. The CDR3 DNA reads TGCAGCGTTGACCGGCAGGTCTATGGCTACACCTTC. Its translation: CSVDRQVYGYTF.

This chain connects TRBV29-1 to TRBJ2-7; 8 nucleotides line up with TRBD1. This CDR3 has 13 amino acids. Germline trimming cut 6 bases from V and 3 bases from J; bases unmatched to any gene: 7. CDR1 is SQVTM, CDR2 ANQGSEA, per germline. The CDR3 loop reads CSVSWTGSYEQYF. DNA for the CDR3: TGCAGCGTCTCCTGGACAGGGAGCTACGAGCAGTACTTC.

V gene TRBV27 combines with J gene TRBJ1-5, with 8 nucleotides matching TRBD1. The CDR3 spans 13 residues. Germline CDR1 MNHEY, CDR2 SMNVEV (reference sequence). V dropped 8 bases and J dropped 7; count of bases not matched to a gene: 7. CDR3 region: CASGPGTGQPQHF. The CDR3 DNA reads TGTGCCAGCGGGCCTGGGACAGGACAGCCCCAGCATTTT.

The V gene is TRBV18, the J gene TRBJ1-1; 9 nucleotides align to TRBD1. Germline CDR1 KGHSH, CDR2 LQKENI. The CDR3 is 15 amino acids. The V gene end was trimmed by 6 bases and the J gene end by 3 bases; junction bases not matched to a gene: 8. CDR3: CASSRKTGGDTEAFF. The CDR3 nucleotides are TGTGCCAGCTCGCGTAAGACAGGGGGGGACACTGAAGCTTTCTTT.

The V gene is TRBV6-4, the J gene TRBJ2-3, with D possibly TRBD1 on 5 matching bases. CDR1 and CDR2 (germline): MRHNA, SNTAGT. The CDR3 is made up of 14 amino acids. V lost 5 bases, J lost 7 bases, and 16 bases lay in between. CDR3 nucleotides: TGTGCCAGCAGTCTACAGGTGGGGCTGAATACGCAGTATTTT. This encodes CASSLQVGLNTQYF.

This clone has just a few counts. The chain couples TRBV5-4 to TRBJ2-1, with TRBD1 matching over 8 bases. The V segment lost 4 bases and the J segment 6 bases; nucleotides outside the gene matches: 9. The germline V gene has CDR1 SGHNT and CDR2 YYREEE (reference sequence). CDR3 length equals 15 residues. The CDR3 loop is CASSPAWTGSNEQFF. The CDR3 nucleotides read TGTGCCAGCAGCCCAGCTTGGACAGGGAGCAATGAGCAGTTCTTC.

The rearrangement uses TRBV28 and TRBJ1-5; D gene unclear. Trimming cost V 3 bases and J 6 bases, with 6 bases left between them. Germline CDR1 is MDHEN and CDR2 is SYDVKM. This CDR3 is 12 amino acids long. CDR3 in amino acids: CASSFATQPQHF. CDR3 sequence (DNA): TGTGCCAGCAGTTTCGCAACTCAGCCCCAGCATTTT.

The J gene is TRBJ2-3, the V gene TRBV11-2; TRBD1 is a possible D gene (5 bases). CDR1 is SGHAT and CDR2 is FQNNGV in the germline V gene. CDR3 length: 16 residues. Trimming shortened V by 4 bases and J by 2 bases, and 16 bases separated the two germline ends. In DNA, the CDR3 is TGTGCCAGCAGCTCGACAGCTAGTTTGTTCACAGATACGCAGTATTTT. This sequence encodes CASSSTASLFTDTQYF.

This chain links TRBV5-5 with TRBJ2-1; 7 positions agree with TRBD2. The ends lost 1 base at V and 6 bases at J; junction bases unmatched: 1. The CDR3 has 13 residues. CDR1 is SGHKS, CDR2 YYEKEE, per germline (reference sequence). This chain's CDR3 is CASSLLAGNEQFF. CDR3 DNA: TGTGCCAGCAGCTTGTTAGCGGGCAATGAGCAGTTCTTC. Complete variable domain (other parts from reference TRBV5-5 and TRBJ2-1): DAGVTQSPTHLIKTRGQQVTLRCSPISGHKSVSWYQQVLGQGPQFIFQYYEKEERGRGNFPDRFSARQFPNYSSELNVNALLLGDSALYLCASSLLAGNEQFFGPGTRLTVL.

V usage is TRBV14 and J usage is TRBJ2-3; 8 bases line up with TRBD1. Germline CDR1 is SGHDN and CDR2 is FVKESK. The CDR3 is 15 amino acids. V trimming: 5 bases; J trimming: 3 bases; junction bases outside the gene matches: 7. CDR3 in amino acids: CASSARDRITDTQYF. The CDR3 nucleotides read TGTGCCAGCAGCGCCCGGGACAGGATTACAGATACGCAGTATTTT.

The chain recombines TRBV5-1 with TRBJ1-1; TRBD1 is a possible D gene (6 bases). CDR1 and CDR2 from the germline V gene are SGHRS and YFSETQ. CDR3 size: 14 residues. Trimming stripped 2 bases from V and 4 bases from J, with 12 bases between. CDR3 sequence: CASSFMGGGTEAFF. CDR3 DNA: TGCGCCAGCAGCTTCATGGGGGGCGGCACTGAAGCTTTCTTT.

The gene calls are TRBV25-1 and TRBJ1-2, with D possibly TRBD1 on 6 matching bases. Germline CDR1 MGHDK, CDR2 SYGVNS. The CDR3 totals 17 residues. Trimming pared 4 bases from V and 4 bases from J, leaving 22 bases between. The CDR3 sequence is CASSAGGQGNVPYGYTF. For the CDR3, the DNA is TGTGCCAGCAGTGCGGGTGGGCAGGGGAATGTTCCCTATGGCTACACCTTC.

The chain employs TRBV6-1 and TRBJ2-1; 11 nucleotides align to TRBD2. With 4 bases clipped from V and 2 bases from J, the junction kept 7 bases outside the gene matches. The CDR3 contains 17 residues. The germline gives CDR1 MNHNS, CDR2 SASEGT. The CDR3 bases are TGTGCCAGCAGTGTGGAGCTAGCGGGAGGTACCTACAATGAGCAGTTCTTC. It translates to CASSVELAGGTYNEQFF.